This T cell receptor (beta chain) appears in the sequencing data of a study of PD-1 blockade in classical Hodgkin lymphoma. Study results and caveats: In CD4+ cells, TCR diversity went up significantly by C4D1, but in CD8+ cells it did not. Relapsed/refractory patients reportedly had the lowest baseline TCR diversity, below newly diagnosed patients, who were below healthy donors.

Produced via immunoSEQ multiplex PCR; TCRdb's table is partial and in-frame only. The table lists tens of thousands of clones, just under 80% of them singletons. Details on this clone: Its antigen is as yet unknown.

Germline assignment: CDR1 SGHRS and CDR2 YFSETQ. The length of the CDR3 is 14 residues. V was clipped by 2 bases and J by 2 bases, with 9 bases between them. The time point is: cycle 4 day 1 (C4D1), after 6 weeks of nivolumab. With no exception, relapse followed autologous stem cell transplantation in all patients, and brentuximab vedotin exposure varied. The TCR originated in a human donor with classical Hodgkin lymphoma. The chain is built from TRBV5-1 and TRBJ2-3; D is possibly TRBD2 (6 bases). Sequenced here: peripheral blood mononuclear cells (PBMCs), sampled before the fourth cycle of nivolumab. CDR3 protein: CASSFLATTDTQYF. CDR3 nucleotide sequence: TGCGCCAGCAGCTTCCTAGCGACCACAGATACGCAGTATTTT.